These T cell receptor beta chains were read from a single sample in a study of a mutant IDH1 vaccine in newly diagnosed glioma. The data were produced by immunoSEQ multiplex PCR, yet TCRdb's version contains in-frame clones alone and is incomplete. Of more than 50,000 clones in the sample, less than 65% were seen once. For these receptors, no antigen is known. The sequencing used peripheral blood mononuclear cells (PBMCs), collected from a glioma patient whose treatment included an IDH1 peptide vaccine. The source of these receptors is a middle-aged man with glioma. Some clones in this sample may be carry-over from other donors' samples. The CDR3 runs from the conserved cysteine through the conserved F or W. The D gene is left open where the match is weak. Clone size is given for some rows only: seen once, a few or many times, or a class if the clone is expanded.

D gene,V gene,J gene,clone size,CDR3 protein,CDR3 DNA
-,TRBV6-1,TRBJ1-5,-,CASNKAKGQPQHF,TGTGCCAGCAACAAGGCGAAAGGTCAGCCCCAGCATTTT
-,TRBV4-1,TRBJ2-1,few,CASSLVRNEQFF,TGCGCCAGCAGCCTGGTCCGCAATGAGCAGTTCTTC
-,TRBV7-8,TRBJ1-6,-,CASSLDGAVVSPLHF,TGTGCCAGCAGCTTAGACGGGGCGGTGGTTTCACCCCTCCACTTT
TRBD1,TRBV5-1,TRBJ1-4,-,CASSLSGGATNEKLFF,TGCGCCAGCAGCTTGTCAGGGGGGGCAACTAATGAAAAACTGTTTTTT
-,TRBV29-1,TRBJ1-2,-,CSVPGLGTDGYTF,TGCAGCGTCCCCGGACTGGGGACGGATGGCTACACCTTC
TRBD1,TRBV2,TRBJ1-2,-,CASRDGGRTGASRF,TGTGCCAGCAGGGACGGGGGGAGGACAGGGGCGAGTCGGTTC
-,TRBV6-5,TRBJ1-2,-,CASSKRGVTHYGYTF,TGTGCCAGCAGTAAGAGGGGAGTCACCCATTATGGCTACACCTTC
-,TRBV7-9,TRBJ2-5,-,CASSLGATRETQYF,TGTGCCAGCAGCTTAGGGGCCACGAGGGAGACCCAGTACTTC
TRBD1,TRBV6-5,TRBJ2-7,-,CASSKEPGQHEQYF,TGTGCCAGCAGTAAAGAACCGGGACAGCACGAGCAGTACTTC
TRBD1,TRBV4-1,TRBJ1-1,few,CASSLGQGAVTEAFF,TGCGCCAGCAGCCTAGGACAGGGGGCAGTGACTGAAGCTTTCTTT
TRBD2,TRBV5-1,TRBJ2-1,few,CASSLGGGAENEQFF,TGCGCCAGCAGCTTGGGCGGGGGGGCCGAGAATGAGCAGTTCTTC
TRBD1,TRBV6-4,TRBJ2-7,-,CASSESPGGGYEQYF,TGTGCCAGCAGTGAAAGTCCAGGGGGCGGCTACGAGCAGTACTTC
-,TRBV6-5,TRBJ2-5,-,CASSRLETQYF,TGTGCCAGCTCGAGACTAGAGACCCAGTACTTC
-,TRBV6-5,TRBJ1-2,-,CASRITGDYGYTF,TGTGCCAGCAGAATTACAGGAGACTATGGCTACACCTTC
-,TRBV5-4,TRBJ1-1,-,CASSLEASQAFF,TGTGCCAGCAGCTTGGAAGCATCCCAGGCTTTCTTT
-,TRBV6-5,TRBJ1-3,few,CASGTDRSGNTIYF,TGTGCCAGCGGGACGGACCGCTCTGGAAACACCATATATTTT
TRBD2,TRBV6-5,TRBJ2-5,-,CASSYGLAGGQETQYF,TGTGCCAGCAGTTACGGACTAGCGGGGGGGCAAGAGACCCAGTACTTC
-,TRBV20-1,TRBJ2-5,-,CSARGQETQYF,TGCAGTGCTCGCGGGCAAGAGACCCAGTACTTC
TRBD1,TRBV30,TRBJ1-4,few,CALNRGRFGEKLFF,TGTGCCCTGAACAGGGGGCGTTTTGGTGAAAAACTGTTTTTT
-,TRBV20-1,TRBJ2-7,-,CSARLFAEQYF,TGCAGTGCTAGACTTTTTGCAGAGCAGTACTTC
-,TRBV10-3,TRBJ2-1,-,CAISDLTRPLGYEQFF,TGTGCCATCAGTGATTTGACTAGGCCCTTGGGATATGAGCAGTTCTTC
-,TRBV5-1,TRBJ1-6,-,CASSGSSSYNSPLHF,TGCGCCAGCAGCGGCAGTAGCTCCTATAATTCACCCCTCCACTTT
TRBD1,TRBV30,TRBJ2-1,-,CAWSVPGTGGSEQFF,TGTGCCTGGAGTGTACCCGGGACAGGGGGGTCTGAGCAGTTCTTC
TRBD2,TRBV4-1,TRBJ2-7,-,CASSQGSGGVSYEQYF,TGCGCCAGCAGCCAAGGTTCGGGGGGGGTTAGCTACGAGCAGTACTTC
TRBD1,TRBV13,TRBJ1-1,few,CASSLGTGPIHTEAFF,TGTGCCAGCAGCCTCGGGACAGGCCCGATACACACTGAAGCTTTCTTT
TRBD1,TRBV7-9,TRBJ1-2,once,CASSPKQGESTGYTF,TGTGCCAGCAGCCCCAAGCAGGGGGAATCGACTGGCTACACCTTC
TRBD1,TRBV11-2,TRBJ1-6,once,CASSLGDRQNSPLHF,TGTGCCAGCAGCTTAGGGGACAGACAAAATTCACCCCTCCACTTT
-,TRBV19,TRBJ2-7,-,CASSIGHPYEQYF,TGTGCCAGTAGTATTGGACATCCCTACGAGCAGTACTTC
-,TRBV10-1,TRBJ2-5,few,CASSESIEGTQYF,TGCGCCAGCAGTGAGTCGATAGAGGGGACCCAGTACTTC
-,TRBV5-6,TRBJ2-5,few,CASSPWTGETQYF,TGTGCCAGCAGCCCCTGGACTGGGGAGACCCAGTACTTC
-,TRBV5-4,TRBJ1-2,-,CASSSPKDGLALGYTF,TGTGCCAGCAGCTCACCAAAAGACGGCCTGGCTCTAGGCTACACCTTC
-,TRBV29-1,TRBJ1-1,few,CSVRRAVTEAFF,TGCAGCGTTAGAAGGGCGGTGACTGAAGCTTTCTTT
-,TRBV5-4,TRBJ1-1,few,CASSLKMTGNTEAFF,TGTGCCAGCAGCTTGAAAATGACAGGGAACACTGAAGCTTTCTTT
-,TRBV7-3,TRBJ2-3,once,CASSRGTYMDTQYF,TGTGCCAGCAGCCGCGGGACTTATATGGATACGCAGTATTTT
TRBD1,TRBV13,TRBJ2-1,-,CASSLGRDSPGFYNEQFF,TGTGCCAGCAGCTTAGGCCGGGACAGTCCGGGATTCTACAATGAGCAGTTCTTC
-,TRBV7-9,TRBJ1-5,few,CASSLTADQPQHF,TGTGCCAGCAGCTTAACCGCAGATCAGCCCCAGCATTTT
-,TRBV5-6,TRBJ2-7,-,CASSLAGTSSYEQYF,TGTGCCAGCAGCTTGGCTGGGACCAGCTCCTACGAGCAGTACTTC
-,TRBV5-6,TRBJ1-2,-,CASSLLQLYGYTF,TGTGCCAGCAGCTTATTGCAGTTATATGGCTACACCTTC
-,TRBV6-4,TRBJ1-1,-,CATSRDKNTEAFF,TGTGCCACCAGCCGGGACAAGAACACTGAAGCTTTCTTT
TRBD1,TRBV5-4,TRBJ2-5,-,CASSRTGLRETQYF,TGTGCCAGCAGCAGGACAGGGCTTAGAGAGACCCAGTACTTC
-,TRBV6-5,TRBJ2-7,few,CASSYDQETYEQYF,TGTGCCAGCAGTTACGATCAGGAAACCTACGAGCAGTACTTC
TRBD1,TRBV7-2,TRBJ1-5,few,CASSLRGQINQPQHF,TGTGCCAGCAGCTTAAGGGGACAGATCAATCAGCCCCAGCATTTT
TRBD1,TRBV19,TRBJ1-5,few,CASSTGQVVSNQPQHF,TGTGCCAGTAGTACCGGACAGGTCGTTAGCAATCAGCCCCAGCATTTT
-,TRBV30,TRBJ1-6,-,CAWSVTSYNSPLHF,TGTGCCTGGAGTGTTACCTCCTATAATTCACCCCTCCACTTT
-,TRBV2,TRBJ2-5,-,CASSEARRETQYF,TGTGCCAGCAGTGAAGCACGTCGGGAGACCCAGTACTTC
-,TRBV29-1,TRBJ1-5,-,CSVQASDSNQPQHF,TGCAGCGTGCAGGCATCTGATAGCAATCAGCCCCAGCATTTT
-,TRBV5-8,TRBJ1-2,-,CASSFGGWGPPFYTF,TGTGCCAGCAGCTTTGGGGGGTGGGGACCCCCCTTCTACACCTTC
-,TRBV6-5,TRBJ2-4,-,CASSRRGDTKNIQYF,TGTGCCAGCAGTCGCCGCGGAGACACCAAAAACATTCAGTACTTC
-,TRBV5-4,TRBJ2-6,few,CASSLAGRGGANVLTF,TGTGCCAGCAGCTTGGCAGGGCGTGGAGGGGCCAACGTCCTGACTTTC
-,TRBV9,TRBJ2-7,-,CASSPFIGHYEQYF,TGTGCCAGCAGCCCTTTTATTGGGCATTACGAGCAGTACTTC
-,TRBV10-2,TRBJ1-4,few,CASRGRDGEKLFF,TGCGCCAGCAGGGGCAGGGACGGCGAAAAACTGTTTTTT
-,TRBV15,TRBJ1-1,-,CATSGRGNTEAFF,TGTGCCACCAGCGGCAGGGGGAACACTGAAGCTTTCTTT
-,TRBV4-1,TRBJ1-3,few,CASSQGAGSSGNTIYF,TGCGCCAGCAGCCAAGGGGCTGGGTCCTCTGGAAACACCATATATTTT
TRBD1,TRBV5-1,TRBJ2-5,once,CASSIYTGTAQETQYF,TGCGCCAGCTCCATCTACACCGGGACAGCTCAAGAGACCCAGTACTTC
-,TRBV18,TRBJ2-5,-,CASSGQETQYF,TGTGCCAGCTCGGGCCAAGAGACCCAGTACTTC
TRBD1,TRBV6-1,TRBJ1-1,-,CASDDRGIVTEAFF,TGTGCCAGCGATGACAGGGGGATAGTCACTGAAGCTTTCTTT
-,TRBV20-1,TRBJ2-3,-,CSAGLMGTQYF,TGCAGTGCTGGACTCATGGGTACGCAGTATTTT